This T cell receptor (beta chain) emerged from a study of blood T cell repertoires in COVID-19. The CDR3 loop spans 13 amino acids. Losses at the gene ends were 6 bases for V and 6 bases for J; bases not matched to a gene: 7. From germline, CDR1 is MNHNY and CDR2 SVGAGI (reference sequence). Original data processing: How many nucleated cells were present was estimated from reference gene primer amplification. TCRdb's copy holds only in-frame clones and misses some; the assay was immunoSEQ multiplex PCR. V, J and clone size are those of that table, while D and trimming were read from the DNA. The sample carries 100,000 to 150,000 clones, roughly 91% recorded once.

Sequencing was performed on peripheral blood. The origin of this receptor is a human donor in a cohort sampled during active COVID-19. The J gene is TRBJ2-7, the V gene TRBV6-6, with 8 positions matching TRBD1. The CDR3 DNA is TGTGCCAGCAGAGGACAGGGAGGAGGCGAGCAGTACTTC. Translation gives CASRGQGGGEQYF.